This T cell receptor (beta chain) was obtained from a study of T cell repertoires in cytomegalovirus infection. Looking at the study overall: Indications of both CMV infection and matching HLA type were provided by public TCR beta signatures.

Germline V lookup: CDR1 ENHRY, CDR2 SYGVKD. V lost 3 bases and J 2 bases, leaving 5 bases between the germline ends. This CDR3 region has 12 residues. The sample holds a few counts of this clonotype. TCRdb re-analysed the reads in MiXCR, keeping a single row per CDR3 protein. The data show approximately 500,000 distinct CDR3 sequences, about 17% seen once. The clonotype comes from a human donor in good health (CMV status not recorded). Some clones in this sample may be carry-over from other donors' samples. The sequencing sample was made of CD8+ T cells from PBMCs. The V and J genes are TRBV10-3 and TRBJ2-7; D unresolved. The CDR3 loop is CAISDRTYEQYF. The CDR3 DNA sequence: TGTGCCATCAGTGACAGGACCTACGAGCAGTACTTC.